These 24 T cell receptor beta chains share one sample of origin, sequenced in a study of neurological immune-mediated disorders. As to time point: technical triplicate 3. MiXCR, applied by TCRdb to the 5' RACE reads, yields one record per CDR3 protein. The data show more than 25,000 distinct CDR3 sequences, roughly a sixth seen once. The specimen was CD4+ T cells from blood. The receptors stem from a female donor with HTLV-1-associated myelopathy (HAM/TSP).

This clonotype appeared a few times. This chain uses TRBV6-5 with TRBJ2-7; D not certain. The V gene's germline CDR1 is MNHEY and CDR2 SVGAGI. The CDR3 is made up of 13 amino acids. Trimming left V 2 bases short and J 6 bases short, with 11 bases between. The DNA of the CDR3 is TGTGCCAGCAGTTACCACCCTCAAGGCGAGCAGTACTTC. Its protein product is CASSYHPQGEQYF.

In its sample, this clonotype was seen many times. The rearrangement joins TRBV15 to TRBJ1-2, with a tentative D call TRBD1 (6 bases). Trimming stripped 5 bases from V and 4 bases from J, with 14 bases between. CDR1 is LNHNV and CDR2 is YYDKDF in the germline V gene (reference sequence). The CDR3 contains 14 residues. CDR3 bases: TGTGCCACCAGCCGCGGACAGAGCTTCTATGGCTACACCTTC. It specifies CATSRGQSFYGYTF.

This clonotype was counted at least ten times. The CDR3 coding sequence is TGTGCCAGCAGCCAACCTCACATCTCCTACGAGCAGTACTTC. Its protein is CASSQPHISYEQYF. The chain employs TRBV4-2 and TRBJ2-7; no definite D call. Germline lookup yields CDR1 LGHNA and CDR2 YNFKEQ. The V and J ends lost 2 bases and 0 bases respectively, with 8 bases between them. The CDR3 covers 14 residues.

This clonotype was recorded at least ten times. J is TRBJ2-1 and V is TRBV11-2; D gene unclear. CDR3 length equals 14 residues. V was clipped by 3 bases and J by 9 bases, with 15 bases between them. Germline CDR1 is SGHAT and CDR2 is FQNNGV. The CDR3, as DNA: TGTGCCAGCAGCTTCGTCCGAGTTCACGGTGAGCAGTTCTTC. Translation gives CASSFVRVHGEQFF.

This clonotype was recorded many times. The chain is built from TRBV28 and TRBJ2-6; possibly TRBD2 for D (6 bases). The CDR3 is made up of 15 amino acids. The germline CDR1 and CDR2 sequences are MDHEN and SYDVKM. Trimming left V 5 bases short and J 4 bases short, with 12 bases between. CDR3 nucleotide sequence: TGTGCCAGCAGTCCTGGGACTTGGGGGGCCAACGTCCTGACTTTC. Protein: CASSPGTWGANVLTF.

This clonotype was observed at least ten times. The chain has TRBV29-1 and TRBJ2-3, with D tentatively TRBD2 (6 bases). V was shortened by 0 bases and J by 4 bases, with 23 bases between the two germline ends. Germline loops: CDR1 SQVTM, CDR2 ANQGSEA. This CDR3 has 18 residues. The CDR3 coding sequence is TGCAGCGTTGAAGATCGGGGCCCGGGACTGTCCAATTCAGATACGCAGTATTTT. Translated: CSVEDRGPGLSNSDTQYF.

The table lists this clonotype with many counts. V is TRBV5-1 and J is TRBJ1-3; D is undetermined. Per germline, CDR1 SGHRS and CDR2 YFSETQ. V lost 6 bases to trimming and J lost 0 bases, with 7 bases between them. CDR3 length equals 13 residues. The CDR3 loop reads CASKQSSGNTIYF. As DNA, the CDR3 is TGCGCCAGCAAACAGAGCTCTGGAAACACCATATATTTT.

The V and J genes are TRBV4-2 and TRBJ2-1; 12 nucleotides align to TRBD2. CDR1 is LGHNA and CDR2 is YNFKEQ in the germline V gene. This CDR3 is built from 16 residues. Trimming took 2 bases from V and 5 from J; bases not matched to a gene: 4. In nucleotides, the CDR3 is TGTGCCAGCAGCCAAATGAGGACTAGCGGGAACAATGAGCAGTTCTTC. This sequence encodes CASSQMRTSGNNEQFF.

About this clonotype itself: One end of the junction varies from germline; a read error may be responsible. The chain combines TRBV20-1 with TRBJ2-3; 11 bases are shared with TRBD1. The CDR3 runs to 14 residues. In germline, CDR1 is DFQATT, CDR2 SNEGSKA (reference sequence). CDR3 DNA: TGCAGTGCCCGAGGACAGGGGGCGCGATATACACAGTATTTT. Protein: CSARGQGARYTQYF.

At least ten counts were recorded for this clonotype. The rearrangement links TRBV28 to TRBJ2-5; 8 bases agree with TRBD1. Germline CDR1 reads MDHEN; CDR2 reads SYDVKM. The CDR3 consists of 14 residues. With V trimmed by 4 bases and J by 3 bases, 4 bases remained unmatched. DNA for the CDR3: TGTGCCAGCAGTTCGCCGGGACAGGAAGAGACCCAGTACTTC. Protein sequence: CASSSPGQEETQYF.

The V gene is TRBV3-1, the J gene TRBJ2-7; 7 bases fit TRBD1. CDR1 LGHDT and CDR2 YNNKEL come from the germline V gene (reference sequence). CDR3 size: 13 residues. The chain's CDR3 is CVRSRQGTYEQYF. Here the CDR3 DNA reads TGTGTCAGAAGCCGACAGGGAACCTACGAGCAGTACTTC.

At least ten counts were recorded for this clonotype. The CDR3 coding sequence is TGCAGCGTTGAAGAGCCAGGGCGAAGTTTCTTT. Its protein product is CSVEEPGRSFF. The V and J genes are TRBV29-1 and TRBJ1-1, with D maybe TRBD1 (5 bases). CDR3 length: 11 residues. Germline V gives CDR1 SQVTM, CDR2 ANQGSEA. V was pared by 0 bases and J by 13 bases, with 12 bases between.

Many counts were recorded for this clonotype. The chain couples TRBV11-3 to TRBJ1-1; weak D call: TRBD1 (5 bases). CDR1 is SGHNT, CDR2 YENEEA, per germline. With 1 base removed from V and 3 bases from J, the gap between germline ends came to 12 bases. The CDR3 runs to 15 residues. The CDR3 sequence: CASSLGGSLDTEAFF. The CDR3 DNA follows: TGTGCCAGCAGCTTAGGGGGCAGCTTGGACACTGAAGCTTTCTTT.

This clonotype was observed at least ten times. It may be a read error: a sequence one base away is much more abundant. The rearrangement uses TRBV5-1 and TRBJ2-5, with 7 bases matching TRBD1. After removal of 3 bases from V and 6 bases from J, the junction contained 11 bases not matched to a gene. Per germline, CDR1 SGHRS and CDR2 YFSETQ. This CDR3 is built from 15 residues. The CDR3 protein is CASSYTPGQQQTQYF. CDR3 DNA: TGCGCCAGCAGCTATACTCCGGGACAGCAACAGACCCAGTACTTC.

This clonotype has ten or more counts. V and J are TRBV9 and TRBJ2-3; D perhaps matches TRBD2 (6 bases). The CDR3 is 16 residues long. V lost 0 bases, J lost 1 base, and 12 bases lay in between. Germline lookup yields CDR1 SGDLS and CDR2 YYNGEE. The CDR3 nucleotides read TGTGCCAGCAGCGTAGGCCCGGGAGAAGGCACAGATACGCAGTATTTT. Residues: CASSVGPGEGTDTQYF.

The J gene is TRBJ1-2, the V gene TRBV30; D unclear. Trimming took 1 base from V and 4 from J, leaving 4 bases between them. The length of the CDR3 is 11 residues. Germline CDR1 and CDR2: GTSNPN and SVGIG (reference sequence). DNA for the CDR3: TGTGCCTGGAGTGGCGGCTATGGCTACACCTTC. This sequence encodes CAWSGGYGYTF. Full variable domain (missing parts from reference TRBV30 and TRBJ1-2): SQTIHQWPATLVQPVGSPLSLECTVEGTSNPNLYWYRQAAGRGLQLLFYSVGIGQISSEVPQNLSASRPQDRQFILSSKKLLLSDSGFYLCAWSGGYGYTFGSGTRLTVV.

This clonotype was seen at least ten times. The chain uses TRBV6-2 or TRBV6-3 and TRBJ1-5, with D unresolved. V was shortened by 0 bases and J by 8 bases, with 8 bases between the two germline ends. The CDR3 spans 13 residues. The germline gives CDR1 MNHEY, CDR2 SVGEGT. CDR3 sequence: CASSYSGYKPQHF. CDR3 in DNA: TGTGCCAGCAGTTACTCTGGGTACAAGCCCCAGCATTTT.

Note on this clonotype: At one end, the junction sequence differs from germline, possibly due to a read error. This chain joins TRBV5-5 and TRBJ2-7; 10 positions match TRBD2. Germline V gene lookup returns CDR1 SGHKS and CDR2 YYEKEE (reference sequence). This CDR3 is built from 15 residues. CDR3 sequence (DNA): TGTGCCATCAGCTTGGAACTAGCGGGACCTTACGAGCAGTACTTC. Translation gives CAISLELAGPYEQYF.

In this sample, this clonotype turned up many times. The chain links TRBV19 to TRBJ1-6; possible D gene TRBD1, 6 bases. CDR3 length: 14 residues. V was shortened by 6 bases and J by 5 bases, with 11 bases between the two germline ends. Germline V gene sequence: CDR1 LNHDA, CDR2 SQIVND (reference sequence). DNA of the CDR3: TGTGCCAGTAGACAGGGCCGAGATAATTCACCCCTCCACTTT. Encoded protein: CASRQGRDNSPLHF.

This clonotype was picked up many times. The chain combines TRBV5-1 with TRBJ1-2; tentatively, D is TRBD1 (5 bases). Deletions cut 4 bases from V and 6 bases from J, with 13 bases between. CDR1 SGHRS and CDR2 YFSETQ come from the germline V gene. The CDR3 covers 13 residues. The CDR3 sequence: CASSGQGLDGYTF. CDR3 sequence (DNA): TGCGCCAGCAGCGGCCAGGGTCTTGATGGCTACACCTTC.

Many counts were recorded for this clonotype. The chain has TRBV20-1 and TRBJ2-1; D is possibly TRBD2 (7 bases). Germline CDR1 DFQATT, CDR2 SNEGSKA (reference sequence). The CDR3 length is 19 residues. Between the trimmed V and J ends, which lost 0 bases and 0 bases, there was a span of 21 bases. This CDR3 reads CSARDQPSLGGGSYNEQFF. The CDR3 nucleotides are TGCAGTGCTAGAGATCAGCCTAGTTTAGGGGGGGGCTCCTACAATGAGCAGTTCTTC.

At least ten counts were recorded for this clonotype. The rearrangement links TRBV6-6 to TRBJ2-5; tentative D call: TRBD2 (6 bases). V was clipped by 2 bases and J by 5 bases, with 9 bases between them. In germline, CDR1 is MNHNY, CDR2 SVGAGI (reference sequence). This CDR3 is built from 13 residues. The CDR3 here is CASSYGRGETQYF. In DNA form, the CDR3 reads TGTGCCAGCAGTTACGGCCGGGGGGAGACCCAGTACTTC.

In its sample, this clonotype ranks as medium-sized (0.01 to 0.1%). V is TRBV10-3 and J is TRBJ2-2, with D unresolved. V was cut by 5 bases and J by 0 bases, with 10 bases left in between. The CDR3 covers 15 residues. The germline V gene encodes CDR1 ENHRY and CDR2 SYGVKD. This CDR3 is CAISRGVSNTGELFF. CDR3 bases: TGTGCCATCAGTCGTGGCGTTTCGAACACCGGGGAGCTGTTTTTT.

This clonotype appeared many times. The chain recombines TRBV20-1 with TRBJ2-5; TRBD2 might be the D (5 bases). The CDR3 runs 14 residues. CDR1 is DFQATT, CDR2 SNEGSKA, per germline (reference sequence). V lost 3 bases, J lost 0 bases, and 11 bases lay in between. The CDR3 region is CSAREDSYQETQYF. CDR3 nucleotides: TGCAGTGCTAGGGAGGACTCGTACCAAGAGACCCAGTACTTC.